Listed below are T cell receptor beta chains from one sample, sequenced in a study of T cell responses to AZD1222 COVID-19 vaccine. Sequencing was performed with immunoSEQ multiplex PCR; in TCRdb, only in-frame clones are kept and a portion is missing. Of about 140,000 clones detected, 88% appear once; the ten largest clones hold over 3%. The sample here was peripheral blood, taken 28 days after the second AZD1222 dose. Receptors originate from an adult who received the AZD1222 COVID-19 vaccine. Both conserved end residues are part of each CDR3. D genes are given only for firm matches. Clone size appears in some rows only: once, few, many, or a class for an expanded clone.

D gene: -; clone size: -; CDR3 length: 14; J gene: TRBJ1-5; V gene: TRBV19; CDR3 DNA: TGTGCCAGTAAAATTGGGCGAAGCAATCAGCCCCAGCATTTT; CDR3 protein: CASKIGRSNQPQHF
D gene: -; clone size: -; CDR3 length: 13; J gene: TRBJ2-3; V gene: TRBV29-1; CDR3 DNA: TGCAGCGTTGCGCACAGGGGGGGAGATACGCAGTATTTT; CDR3 protein: CSVAHRGGDTQYF
D gene: TRBD2; clone size: -; CDR3 length: 17; J gene: TRBJ2-2; V gene: TRBV28; CDR3 DNA: TGTGCCAGCAGGCAACTAGCGGGAGGGATATACACCGGGGAGCTGTTTTTT; CDR3 protein: CASRQLAGGIYTGELFF
D gene: -; clone size: -; CDR3 length: 17; J gene: TRBJ2-2; V gene: TRBV28; CDR3 DNA: TGTGCCAGCAGTTTAACCCAAGTCTCGAGTGGCACCGGGGAGCTGTTTTTT; CDR3 protein: CASSLTQVSSGTGELFF
D gene: -; clone size: -; CDR3 length: 15; J gene: TRBJ2-3; V gene: TRBV28; CDR3 DNA: TGTGCCAGCAGCCCCACCGGGATTATTGGAGATACGCAGTATTTT; CDR3 protein: CASSPTGIIGDTQYF
D gene: -; clone size: -; CDR3 length: 15; J gene: TRBJ1-4; V gene: TRBV11-2; CDR3 DNA: TGTGCCAGCAGCTTAGGGGCGGGGGCGCATGAAAAACTGTTTTTT; CDR3 protein: CASSLGAGAHEKLFF
D gene: -; clone size: -; CDR3 length: 14; J gene: TRBJ2-3; V gene: TRBV18; CDR3 DNA: TGTGCCAGCTCACCACTCCAGAACACAGATACGCAGTATTTT; CDR3 protein: CASSPLQNTDTQYF
D gene: -; clone size: -; CDR3 length: 16; J gene: TRBJ1-1; V gene: TRBV27; CDR3 DNA: TGTGCCAGCAGCCAATCGAGAGTATTATCCAAAAGGGAAGCTTTCTTT; CDR3 protein: CASSQSRVLSKREAFF
D gene: -; clone size: -; CDR3 length: 16; J gene: TRBJ2-2; V gene: TRBV21-1; CDR3 DNA: TGTGCCAGCAGCCTTACAGGGTGGTTGAACACCGGGGAGCTGTTTTTT; CDR3 protein: CASSLTGWLNTGELFF
D gene: -; clone size: -; CDR3 length: 13; J gene: TRBJ2-5; V gene: TRBV28; CDR3 DNA: TGTGCCAGCAGTACAGGGAATCGGGAGACCCAGTACTTC; CDR3 protein: CASSTGNRETQYF
D gene: TRBD1; clone size: -; CDR3 length: 14; J gene: TRBJ2-2; V gene: TRBV7-9; CDR3 DNA: TGTGCCAGCAGCCGCGACAGGGTGATCGGGGAGCTGTTTTTT; CDR3 protein: CASSRDRVIGELFF
D gene: -; clone size: -; CDR3 length: 13; J gene: TRBJ1-1; V gene: TRBV6-1; CDR3 DNA: TGTGCCAGCAGTGAACGCGGGAACACTGAAGCTTTCTTT; CDR3 protein: CASSERGNTEAFF
D gene: TRBD1; clone size: once; CDR3 length: 14; J gene: TRBJ1-5; V gene: TRBV3-1/TRBV3-2; CDR3 DNA: TGTGCCAGCAGCCAGGGGACAGTGAATCAGCCCCAGCATTTT; CDR3 protein: CASSQGTVNQPQHF
D gene: -; clone size: -; CDR3 length: 16; J gene: TRBJ2-2; V gene: TRBV7-3; CDR3 DNA: TGTGCCAGCAGCTTAAACGCCGGGACTAACACCGGGGAGCTGTTTTTT; CDR3 protein: CASSLNAGTNTGELFF
D gene: -; clone size: -; CDR3 length: 13; J gene: TRBJ2-1; V gene: TRBV6-5; CDR3 DNA: TGTGCCAGCAGTTACGGGCAGAGGAATGAGCAGTTCTTC; CDR3 protein: CASSYGQRNEQFF
D gene: -; clone size: -; CDR3 length: 15; J gene: TRBJ1-2; V gene: TRBV5-1; CDR3 DNA: TGCGCCAGCAGCTTGGACGAGGGTCGCGTCTATGGCTACACCTTC; CDR3 protein: CASSLDEGRVYGYTF